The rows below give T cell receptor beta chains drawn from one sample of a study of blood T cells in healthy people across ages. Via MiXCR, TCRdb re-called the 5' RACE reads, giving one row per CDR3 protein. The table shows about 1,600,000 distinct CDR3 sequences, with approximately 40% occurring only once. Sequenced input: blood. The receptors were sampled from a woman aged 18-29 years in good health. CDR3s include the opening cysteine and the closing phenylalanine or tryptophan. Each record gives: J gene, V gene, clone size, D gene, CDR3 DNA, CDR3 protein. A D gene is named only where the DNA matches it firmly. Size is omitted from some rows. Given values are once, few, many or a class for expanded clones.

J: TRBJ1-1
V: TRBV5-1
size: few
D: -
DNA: TGCGCCAGCAGCCCAAGCAGGGAAGCCATGAACACTGAAGCTTTCTTT
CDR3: CASSPSREAMNTEAFF

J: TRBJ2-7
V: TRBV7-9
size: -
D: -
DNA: TGTGCCAGCAGCTCCTGGACGGAGTACGAGCAGTACTTC
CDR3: CASSSWTEYEQYF

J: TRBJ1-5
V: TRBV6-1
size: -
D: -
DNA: TGTGCCAGCAGTGATTCGGGGTGGCAGCCCCAGCATTTT
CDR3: CASSDSGWQPQHF

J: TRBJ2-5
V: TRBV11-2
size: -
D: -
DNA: TGTGCCGGCAGCAACCCATCTGGGCAGGGACAAGAGACCCAGTACTTC
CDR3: CAGSNPSGQGQETQYF

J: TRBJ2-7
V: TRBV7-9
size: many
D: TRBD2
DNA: TGTGCCAGCAGCCACGTGTCTAGCGGGAGAGAGCAGTACTTC
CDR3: CASSHVSSGREQYF

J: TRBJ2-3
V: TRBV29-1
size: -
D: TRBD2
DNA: TGCAGCGTCCTGGGGGGTGCGGGAGGGGGCACAGATACGCAGTATTTT
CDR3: CSVLGGAGGGTDTQYF

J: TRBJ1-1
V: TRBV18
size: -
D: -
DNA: TGTGCCAGCTCACCATCGAACAGGGAGACGGGCACTGAAGCTTTCTTT
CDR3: CASSPSNRETGTEAFF

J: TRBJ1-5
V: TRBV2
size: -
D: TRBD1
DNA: TGTGCCAGCAGTGGACTGACAGGGGGCAGCCATCCCCAGCATTTT
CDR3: CASSGLTGGSHPQHF

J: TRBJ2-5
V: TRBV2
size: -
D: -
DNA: TGTGCCAGCAGTGAGTGGGTAGCGGAGGTACAAGAGACCCAGTACTTC
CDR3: CASSEWVAEVQETQYF

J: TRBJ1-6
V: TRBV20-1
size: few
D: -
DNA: TGCAGTGCTAGGCCTGCTGGGGAACCCCTCCACTTT
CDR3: CSARPAGEPLHF

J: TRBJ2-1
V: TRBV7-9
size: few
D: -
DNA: TGTGCCAGCAGCTTAGCGCTTGTGACACCCTCAAATGAGCAGTTCTTC
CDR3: CASSLALVTPSNEQFF

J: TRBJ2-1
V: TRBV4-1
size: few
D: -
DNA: TGCGCCAGCAGCCAAACGGTTCAGCAGTTCTTC
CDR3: CASSQTVQQFF

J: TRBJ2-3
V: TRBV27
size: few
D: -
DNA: TGTGCGTCAGCGGTAGACACAGATACGCAGTATTTT
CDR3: CASAVDTDTQYF

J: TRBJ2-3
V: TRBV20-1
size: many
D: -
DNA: TGCAGTGCTAGAGATCGGGCGGATACGCAGTATTTT
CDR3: CSARDRADTQYF

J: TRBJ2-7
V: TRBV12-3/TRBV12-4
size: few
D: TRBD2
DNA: TGTGCCAGCAGTTTGGAGGGACTAGCGGGACCCTCCTACGAGCAGTACTTC
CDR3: CASSLEGLAGPSYEQYF

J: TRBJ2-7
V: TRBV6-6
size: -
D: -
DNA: TGTGCCAGCAGGCTACGGACAGATTCCTACAATGAGCAGTACTTC
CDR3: CASRLRTDSYNEQYF

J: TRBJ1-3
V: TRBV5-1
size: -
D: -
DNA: TGCGCCAGCAGCCCAACAGCATCGAGCTCTGGAAACACCATATATTTT
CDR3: CASSPTASSSGNTIYF

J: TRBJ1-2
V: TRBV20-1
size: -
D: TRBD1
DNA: TGCAGTGCTACGGACAGGGGTACGCTCTATGGCTACACCTTC
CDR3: CSATDRGTLYGYTF

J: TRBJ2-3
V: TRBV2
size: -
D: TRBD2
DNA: TGTGCCAGCAGTGAAGCACCCGCGGTAGCGGGAGGCCCAAAAACCACAGATACGCAGTATTTT
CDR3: CASSEAPAVAGGPKTTDTQYF

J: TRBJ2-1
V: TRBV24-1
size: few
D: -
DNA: TGTGCCACCAGTGATTCGGCTGACAATGAGCAGTTCTTC
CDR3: CATSDSADNEQFF

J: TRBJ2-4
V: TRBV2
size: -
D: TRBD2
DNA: TGTGCCAGCAGCACCATAGGGACTAGCGGGGTGATAGCCAAAAACATTCAGTACTTC
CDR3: CASSTIGTSGVIAKNIQYF

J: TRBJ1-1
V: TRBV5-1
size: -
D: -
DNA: TGCGCCAGCAGCGACGCCCCGGGGTTAGGCGCTGAAGCTTTCTTT
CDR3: CASSDAPGLGAEAFF

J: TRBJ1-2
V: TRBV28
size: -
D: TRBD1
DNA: TGTGCCAGCAGCGACAGGGGGCCGAACTATGGCTACACCTTC
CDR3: CASSDRGPNYGYTF

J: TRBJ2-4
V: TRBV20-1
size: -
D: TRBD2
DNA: TGCAGTGCTACCCCACTAGCGGAGATCTACAATGAGCAGTACTTC
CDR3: CSATPLAEIYNEQYF

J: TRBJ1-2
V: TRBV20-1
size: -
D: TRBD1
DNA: TGCAGTGCTATCACTCAGGGGGACGCCCTCTATGGCTACAACTTC
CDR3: CSAITQGDALYGYNF

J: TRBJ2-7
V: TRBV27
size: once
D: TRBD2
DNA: TGTGCCAGCAGTTTCCGACTAGCGGGGGGGCCTAGTGAGCAGTACTTC
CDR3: CASSFRLAGGPSEQYF

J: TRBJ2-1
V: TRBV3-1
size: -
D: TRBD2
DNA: TGTGCCAGCAGCCAAGAGGGACTACTTTACAATGAGCAGTTCTTC
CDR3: CASSQEGLLYNEQFF

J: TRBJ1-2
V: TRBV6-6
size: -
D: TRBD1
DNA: TGTGCCAGCAGTTACCGAGGTCAGGGGGACTATGGCTACACCTTC
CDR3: CASSYRGQGDYGYTF

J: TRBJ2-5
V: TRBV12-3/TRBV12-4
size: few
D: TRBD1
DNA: TGTGCCAGCACCCCGACAGGGGATGAGACCCAGTACTTC
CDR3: CASTPTGDETQYF

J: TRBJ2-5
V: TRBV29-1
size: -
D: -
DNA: TGCAGCGTTGAAGATCTCTTGGGGGGGGCATTCTACCAAGAGACCCAGTACTTC
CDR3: CSVEDLLGGAFYQETQYF

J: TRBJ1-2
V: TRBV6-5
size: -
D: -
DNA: TGTGCCAGCGGTTACGGGCCGGGAGCCGGCTACACCTTC
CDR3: CASGYGPGAGYTF

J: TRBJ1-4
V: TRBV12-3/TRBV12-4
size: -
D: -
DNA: TGTGCCAGCAGTTCGTGGACGGAACCTCATGAAAAACTGTTTTTT
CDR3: CASSSWTEPHEKLFF

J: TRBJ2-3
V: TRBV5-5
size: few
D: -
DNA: TGTGCCAGCAGCCCCCCGATTACGCGCCACACAGATACGCAGTATTTT
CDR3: CASSPPITRHTDTQYF

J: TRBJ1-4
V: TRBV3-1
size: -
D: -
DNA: TGTGCCAGCAGCCGAGCAGGAGGGGCTAATGAAAAACTGTTTTTT
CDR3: CASSRAGGANEKLFF

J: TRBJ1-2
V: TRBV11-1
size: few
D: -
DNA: TGTGCCAGCAGCTTACGGCAGGACCAACGAGGCTACACCTTC
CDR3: CASSLRQDQRGYTF

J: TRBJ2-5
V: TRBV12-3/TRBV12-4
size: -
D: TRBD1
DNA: TGTGCCAGCAGAACGACAGGGATGGGAGAGACCCAGTACTTC
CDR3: CASRTTGMGETQYF

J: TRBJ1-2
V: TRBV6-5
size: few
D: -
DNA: TGTGCCAGCAGTTACGGGTACGGGGCGCCTAATCTCGGGGGCTACACCTTC
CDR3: CASSYGYGAPNLGGYTF

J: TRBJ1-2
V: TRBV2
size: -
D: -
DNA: TGTGCCAGCAGTCGTCCCCTGGGGGGAGGCGATGGCTACACCTTC
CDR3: CASSRPLGGGDGYTF

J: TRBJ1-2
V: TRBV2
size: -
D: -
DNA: TGTGCCAGCAGTGAGAATCTGGGAGGCTACACCTTC
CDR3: CASSENLGGYTF

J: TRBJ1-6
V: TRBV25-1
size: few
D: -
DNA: TGTGCCAGCAGTGAATTTAAGGAGCGATCACCCCTCCACTTT
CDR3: CASSEFKERSPLHF

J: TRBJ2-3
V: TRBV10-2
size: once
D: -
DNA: TGCGCCAGCAGTGAGTCCGCGCGGAAAGGGGGTACGCAGTATTTT
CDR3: CASSESARKGGTQYF

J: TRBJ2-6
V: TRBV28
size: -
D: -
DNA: TGTGCCAGCACCCAAGTGGGGGCTGGGGCCAACGTCCTGACTTTC
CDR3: CASTQVGAGANVLTF

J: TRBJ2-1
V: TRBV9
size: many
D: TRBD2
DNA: TGTGCCAGCAGCGCAAGACTAGCAGCCTACAATGAGCAGTTCTTC
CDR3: CASSARLAAYNEQFF

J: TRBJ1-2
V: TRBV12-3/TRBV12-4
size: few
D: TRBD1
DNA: TGTGCCAGCAGTATAGGGACAGGGGGCGCTTACTATGGCTACACCTTC
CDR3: CASSIGTGGAYYGYTF

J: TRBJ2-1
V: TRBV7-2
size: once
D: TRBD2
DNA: TGTGCCAGCAGCAGAGACCTAGCGGGGACTACCTACAATGAGCAGTTCTTC
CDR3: CASSRDLAGTTYNEQFF